One and the same sample provided the 30 T cell receptor beta chains below, sequenced in a study of a mutant IDH1 vaccine in newly diagnosed glioma. Produced via immunoSEQ multiplex PCR; TCRdb's table is partial and in-frame only. The sample holds over 75,000 clones; roughly 90% are singletons and the top ten take under 0.65%. Specified time point: baseline, week 1 (first vaccination visit). Treatment described: pre-vaccination baseline after standard-of-care therapy. The material was PBMCs, obtained from a glioma patient treated with radiotherapy, temozolomide or both. Source of these receptors: a woman aged 50 to 65 with glioma.

This clone was detected only a few times. DNA of the CDR3: TGCGCCAGCAGCTCCGGGACAACACACACAGATACGCAGTATTTT. Translating gives CASSSGTTHTDTQYF. The chain combines TRBV10-1 with TRBJ2-3; maybe TRBD1 (6 bases). Per germline, CDR1 WNHNN and CDR2 SYGVQD (reference sequence). The CDR3 covers 15 residues. Trimming pared 6 bases from V and 2 bases from J, leaving 15 bases between.

The CDR3 loop is CASGQGHGYTF. DNA for the CDR3: TGTGCCTCGGGACAGGGACATGGCTACACCTTC. This chain uses TRBV11-2 with TRBJ1-2, with 9 bases aligning to TRBD1. The V segment lost 11 bases and the J segment 6 bases; nucleotides outside the gene matches: 4. CDR3 size: 11 residues. Germline V gives CDR1 SGHAT, CDR2 FQNNGV.

The chain combines TRBV19 with TRBJ2-6, with D unclear. Germline V gene lookup returns CDR1 LNHDA and CDR2 SQIVND (reference sequence). V was clipped by 8 bases and J by 0 bases, with 8 bases between them. The CDR3 runs to 14 residues. The CDR3 DNA reads TGTGCCAGTTTATCATTCTCTGGGGCCAACGTCCTGACTTTC. Translation: CASLSFSGANVLTF.

The chain has TRBV4-1 and TRBJ1-1, with D perhaps TRBD1 (5 bases). V was trimmed by 4 bases and J by 5 bases, leaving 14 bases between them. The CDR3 loop spans 14 amino acids. Germline assignment: CDR1 MGHRA and CDR2 YSYEKL. The CDR3 is CASSPGQGGTEAFF. The DNA for the CDR3 is TGCGCCAGCAGCCCCGGGCAGGGTGGGACTGAAGCTTTCTTT.

This clone has just one count. V is TRBV27 and J is TRBJ2-7; 10 bases line up with TRBD1. CDR3 size: 17 residues. CDR1 and CDR2 from the germline V gene are MNHEY and SMNVEV (reference sequence). The V gene end was trimmed by 3 bases and the J gene end by 5 bases; junction bases not matched to a gene: 13. CDR3 DNA: TGTGCCAGCAGTTTGGGGCCTTCCGGGACAGGGGCCGACGAGCAGTACTTC. Encoded protein: CASSLGPSGTGADEQYF.

V is TRBV5-1 and J is TRBJ2-3, with D tentatively TRBD2 (5 bases). Germline V gene data show CDR1 as SGHRS and CDR2 as YFSETQ. With 4 bases removed from V and 10 bases from J, the gap between germline ends came to 16 bases. The CDR3 is 13 amino acids. CDR3 region: CASSPSSSGAQYF. The CDR3 coding sequence is TGCGCCAGCAGCCCCTCCAGCAGCGGTGCGCAGTATTTT.

This clone was observed once. The chain links TRBV29-1 to TRBJ2-5; D is perhaps TRBD2 (6 bases). The J call may be faulty, since TRBJ2-7 better matches the DNA end. This CDR3 is 11 amino acids long. Germline-derived CDR1 and CDR2 are SQVTM and ANQGSEA. As DNA, the CDR3 is TGCAGCGTCAGACTAGAATACGAGCAGTACTTC. It translates to CSVRLEYEQYF.

The rearrangement links TRBV6-4 to TRBJ2-7; the match to TRBD2 covers 7 bases. Germline loops: CDR1 MRHNA, CDR2 SNTAGT. CDR3 size: 13 residues. V lost 8 bases, J lost 9 bases, and 13 bases stayed unmatched. Here the CDR3 reads CASSREAMGSQYF. The CDR3 bases are TGTGCCAGCTCCCGGGAGGCCATGGGATCGCAGTACTTC.

The V and J genes are TRBV5-4 and TRBJ2-7; D unresolved. From germline, CDR1 is SGHNT and CDR2 YYREEE (reference sequence). V was shortened by 0 bases and J by 3 bases, with 13 bases between the two germline ends. There are 15 residues in the CDR3. This CDR3 reads CASSLGPLWDYEQYF. CDR3 DNA sequence: TGTGCCAGCAGCTTGGGTCCGCTCTGGGACTACGAGCAGTACTTC.

This clone showed up just a few times. CDR3 protein: CATTPSGSYQPQHF. CDR3 DNA: TGTGCCACAACACCCTCGGGCAGTTATCAGCCCCAGCATTTT. V usage is TRBV19 and J usage is TRBJ1-5, with D uncertain. The CDR3 is made up of 14 amino acids. CDR1 is LNHDA and CDR2 is SQIVND in the germline V gene (reference sequence). Trimming cost V 10 bases and J 5 bases, with 18 bases left between them. The whole variable domain, remainder taken from reference TRBV19 and TRBJ1-5, is DGGITQSPKYLFRKEGQNVTLSCEQNLNHDAMYWYRQDPGQGLRLIYYSQIVNDFQKGDIAEGYSVSREKKESFPLTVTSAQKNPTAFYLCATTPSGSYQPQHFGDGTRLSIL.

A single count supports this clone. The gene calls are TRBV7-8 and TRBJ1-3, with D possibly matching TRBD1 (6 bases). CDR3 length: 15 amino acids. Per the germline V gene, CDR1 is SGHVS and CDR2 is FQNEAQ. V lost 4 bases, J lost 1 base, and 11 bases lay in between. DNA for the CDR3: TGTGCCAGCAGCTGGGGGGCTCTTTCTGGAAACACCATATATTTT. Amino acid sequence: CASSWGALSGNTIYF.

The chain employs TRBV19 and TRBJ1-1, with 9 bases lining up with TRBD1. Germline-derived CDR1 and CDR2 are LNHDA and SQIVND (reference sequence). This CDR3 has 15 amino acids. The trim removed 5 bases at V and 3 bases at J, leaving 7 bases unmatched. The chain's CDR3 is CASSATGGSDTEAFF. The CDR3, as DNA: TGTGCCAGTAGTGCAACAGGGGGCAGCGACACTGAAGCTTTCTTT.

The V and J genes are TRBV9 and TRBJ1-5; 7 bases fit TRBD1. The junction had 2 bases not matched to a gene; V was cut back by 4 bases and J by 4 bases. The CDR3 totals 13 residues. Germline CDR1 SGDLS, CDR2 YYNGEE. CDR3 sequence reads: CASSRRGNQPQHF. The CDR3, as DNA: TGTGCCAGCAGCCGCAGGGGGAATCAGCCCCAGCATTTT.

CDR3 sequence reads: CVRGARGETDTQYF. The CDR3 DNA reads as TGTGTCCGTGGAGCCCGTGGTGAAACAGATACGCAGTATTTT. The chain recombines TRBV21-1 with TRBJ2-3; no check of the table's D call, TRBD2, against the DNA was made. TRBV21-1 is described as a pseudogene. The CDR3 is 14 amino acids.

This clone was counted a few times. This chain uses TRBV5-1 with TRBJ2-2; no clear D gene. Trimming cost V 1 base and J 0 bases, with 7 bases left between them. Germline V lookup: CDR1 SGHRS, CDR2 YFSETQ. CDR3 length: 15 residues. Written as DNA, the CDR3 is TGCGCCAGCAGCTTGTACCAGACGAACACCGGGGAGCTGTTTTTT. Its translation: CASSLYQTNTGELFF.

This clone was picked up many times. V gene TRBV7-9 combines with J gene TRBJ2-5; 9 bases are shared with TRBD2. Germline CDR1 SEHNR, CDR2 FQNEAQ (reference sequence). This CDR3 is built from 15 residues. After removal of 4 bases from V and 5 bases from J, the junction contained 8 bases not matched to a gene. The CDR3 is CASSSGLAVGETQYF. The CDR3, as DNA: TGTGCCAGCAGCTCGGGACTAGCAGTCGGGGAGACCCAGTACTTC.

The chain joins TRBV2 to TRBJ1-1, with unresolved D. V lost 10 bases and J lost 1, with 13 bases in between. The germline gives CDR1 SNHLY, CDR2 FYNNEI. The CDR3 is made up of 13 amino acids. CDR3 residues: CATEMQANTEAFF. Written as DNA, the CDR3 is TGTGCCACCGAAATGCAGGCGAACACTGAAGCTTTCTTT.

The chain is built from TRBV2 and TRBJ2-5; TRBD2 might be the D (5 bases). The V gene's germline CDR1 is SNHLY and CDR2 FYNNEI. V lost 9 bases and J 7 bases, leaving 15 bases between the germline ends. This CDR3 has 12 amino acids. The CDR3 here is CASIIVAGTQYF. CDR3 nucleotides: TGTGCCAGTATTATCGTGGCGGGGACCCAGTACTTC.

The chain joins TRBV9 to TRBJ2-2; D gene unclear. The germline CDR1 and CDR2 sequences are SGDLS and YYNGEE. CDR3 size: 14 residues. V lost 0 bases to trimming and J lost 1 base, with 4 bases between them. CDR3 DNA: TGTGCCAGCAGCGTAGATTGGAACACCGGGGAGCTGTTTTTT. Translating gives CASSVDWNTGELFF.

The rearrangement uses TRBV28 and TRBJ1-5, with no clear D. Germline lookup yields CDR1 MDHEN and CDR2 SYDVKM. Trimming took off 4 bases at V and 3 bases at J, with 10 bases between the two ends. The CDR3 runs to 14 residues. CDR3 nucleotides: TGTGCCAGCAGTTCCGGACTGACCAATCAGCCCCAGCATTTT. This sequence encodes CASSSGLTNQPQHF. The complete variable domain, with remaining parts taken from reference TRBV28 and TRBJ1-5, reads DVKVTQSSRYLVKRTGEKVFLECVQDMDHENMFWYRQDPGLGLRLIYFSYDVKMKEKGDIPEGYSVSREKKERFSLILESASTNQTSMYLCASSSGLTNQPQHFGDGTRLSIL.

This rearrangement joins TRBV5-1 to TRBJ2-5, with 7 bases that match TRBD1. Per the germline V gene, CDR1 is SGHRS and CDR2 is YFSETQ. V lost 5 bases to trimming and J lost 4 bases; unmatched junction nucleotides: 11. CDR3 length equals 15 residues. The CDR3 spells CASSRTGELGETQYF. In DNA form, the CDR3 reads TGCGCCAGCAGTCGGACAGGCGAACTGGGAGAGACCCAGTACTTC.

The V call is TRBV9, the J call TRBJ2-7; D is possibly TRBD2 (6 bases). Germline assignment: CDR1 SGDLS and CDR2 YYNGEE. V lost 0 bases, J lost 3 bases, and 13 bases lay in between. The CDR3 is made up of 15 amino acids. CDR3 region: CASSVGPGTDYEQYF. In DNA form, the CDR3 reads TGTGCCAGCAGCGTAGGCCCCGGGACTGACTACGAGCAGTACTTC.

The chain links TRBV27 to TRBJ2-1; D not resolved. Trimming left V 6 bases short and J 7 bases short, with 16 bases between. Germline-derived CDR1 and CDR2 are MNHEY and SMNVEV (reference sequence). The CDR3 is 14 amino acids. The chain's CDR3 is CASSLNPGRNEQFF. CDR3 DNA: TGTGCCAGCAGCCTTAACCCCGGTAGGAATGAGCAGTTCTTC.

The genes are TRBV2 and TRBJ2-1; D is possibly TRBD2 (6 bases). Trimming took 8 bases from V and 3 from J, leaving 14 bases between them. CDR3 length: 14 amino acids. Germline V gene lookup returns CDR1 SNHLY and CDR2 FYNNEI. The CDR3 nucleotides are TGTGCCAGCTCTCAGGAGGGAGGCTACAATGAGCAGTTCTTC. Translation gives CASSQEGGYNEQFF.

The chain couples TRBV7-8 to TRBJ1-5; D gene uncertain. V was pared by 5 bases and J by 0 bases, with 2 bases between. The CDR3 consists of 12 residues. The germline V gene has CDR1 SGHVS and CDR2 FQNEAQ. The CDR3 spells CASSISNQPQHF. Written as DNA, the CDR3 is TGTGCCAGCAGCATTAGCAATCAGCCCCAGCATTTT.

This sequence joins TRBV15 and TRBJ1-2; possible D gene TRBD1, 6 bases. Germline assignment: CDR1 LNHNV and CDR2 YYDKDF (reference sequence). This CDR3 comprises 12 residues. V lost 1 base, J lost 6 bases, and 6 bases lay in between. The CDR3 region is CATSRAGDGYTF. The CDR3 coding sequence is TGTGCCACCAGCAGAGCAGGGGATGGCTACACCTTC. The whole variable domain, remainder taken from reference TRBV15 and TRBJ1-2, is DAMVIQNPRYQVTQFGKPVTLSCSQTLNHNVMYWYQQKSSQAPKLLFHYYDKDFNNEADTPDNFQSRRPNTSFCFLDIRSPGLGDTAMYLCATSRAGDGYTFGSGTRLTVV.

V usage is TRBV19 and J usage is TRBJ2-7; D might be TRBD2 (5 bases). This CDR3 is built from 15 residues. The V end lost 5 bases, the J end lost 1 base, and 15 bases lay between the germline ends. In germline, CDR1 is LNHDA, CDR2 SQIVND (reference sequence). The CDR3, as DNA: TGTGCCAGTAGTGTCCAAGCTACTAGGTCCTACGAGCAGTACTTC. Translation: CASSVQATRSYEQYF.

The chain carries TRBV15 and TRBJ2-3; 7 nucleotides match TRBD2. The V gene's germline CDR1 is LNHNV and CDR2 YYDKDF (reference sequence). The junction had 11 bases not matched to a gene; V was cut back by 0 bases and J by 2 bases. The CDR3 runs to 18 residues. CDR3 in DNA: TGTGCCACCAGCAGAGAATATCGGGCTAGCGGCTACACAGATACGCAGTATTTT. Protein product: CATSREYRASGYTDTQYF.

This chain uses TRBV6-6 with TRBJ2-2; D remains unclear. Between the trimmed V and J ends, which lost 4 bases and 7 bases, there was a span of 16 bases. The CDR3 totals 15 residues. Germline V gene sequence: CDR1 MNHNY, CDR2 SVGAGI (reference sequence). The CDR3 protein is CASSLGGEYGGELFF. Here the CDR3 DNA reads TGTGCCAGCAGTTTAGGCGGTGAATATGGCGGGGAGCTGTTTTTT.

J is TRBJ2-7 and V is TRBV10-3; D uncertain. The CDR3 length is 20 residues. V was trimmed by 3 bases and J by 1 base, leaving 28 bases between them. Germline assignment: CDR1 ENHRY and CDR2 SYGVKD. The CDR3: CAISDPAGRQLVGKSYEQYF. As DNA, the CDR3 is TGTGCCATCAGTGACCCTGCTGGTCGTCAGCTGGTAGGAAAATCCTACGAGCAGTACTTC.